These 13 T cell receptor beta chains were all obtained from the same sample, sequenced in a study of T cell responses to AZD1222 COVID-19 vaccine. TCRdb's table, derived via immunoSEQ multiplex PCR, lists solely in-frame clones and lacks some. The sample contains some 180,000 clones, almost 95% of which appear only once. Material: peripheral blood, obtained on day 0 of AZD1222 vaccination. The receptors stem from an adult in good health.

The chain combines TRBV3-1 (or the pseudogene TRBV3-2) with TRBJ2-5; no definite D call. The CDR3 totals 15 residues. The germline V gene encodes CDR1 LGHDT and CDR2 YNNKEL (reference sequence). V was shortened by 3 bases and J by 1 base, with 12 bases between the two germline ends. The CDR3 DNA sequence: TGTGCCAGCAGCCAGGCACCTGCAGGCCAAGAGACCCAGTACTTC. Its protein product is CASSQAPAGQETQYF.

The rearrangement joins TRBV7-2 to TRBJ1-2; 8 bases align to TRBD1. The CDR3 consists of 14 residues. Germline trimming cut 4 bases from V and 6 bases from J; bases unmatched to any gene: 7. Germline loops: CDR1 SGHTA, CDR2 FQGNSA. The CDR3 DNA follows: TGTGCCAGCAGCTCCCAGGGGGCTTTGAATGGCTACACCTTC. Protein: CASSSQGALNGYTF.

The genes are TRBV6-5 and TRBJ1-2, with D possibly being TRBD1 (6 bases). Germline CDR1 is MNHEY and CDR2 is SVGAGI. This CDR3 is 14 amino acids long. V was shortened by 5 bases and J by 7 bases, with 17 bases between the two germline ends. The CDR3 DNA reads TGTGCCAGCAGTCCCGCGGGGGCCCACTCTGGCTACACCTTC. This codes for CASSPAGAHSGYTF.

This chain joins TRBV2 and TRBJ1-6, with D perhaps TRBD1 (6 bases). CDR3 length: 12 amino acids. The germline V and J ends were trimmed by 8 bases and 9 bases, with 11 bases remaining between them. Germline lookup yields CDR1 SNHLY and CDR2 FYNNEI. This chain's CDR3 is CASGGGASPLHF. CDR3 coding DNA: TGTGCCAGCGGGGGCGGTGCTTCACCCCTCCACTTT.

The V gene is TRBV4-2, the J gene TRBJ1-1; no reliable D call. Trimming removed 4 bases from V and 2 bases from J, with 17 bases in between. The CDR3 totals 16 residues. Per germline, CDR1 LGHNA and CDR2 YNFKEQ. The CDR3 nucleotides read TGTGCCAGCAGCCCGACCTTTAGGGTTGTCAACACTGAAGCTTTCTTT. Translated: CASSPTFRVVNTEAFF.

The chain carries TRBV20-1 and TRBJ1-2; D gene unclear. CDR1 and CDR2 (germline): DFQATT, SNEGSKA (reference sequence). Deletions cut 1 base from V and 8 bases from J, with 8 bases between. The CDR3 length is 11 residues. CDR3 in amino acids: CSARGGVGYTF. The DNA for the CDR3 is TGCAGTGCTAGAGGAGGCGTGGGCTACACCTTC.

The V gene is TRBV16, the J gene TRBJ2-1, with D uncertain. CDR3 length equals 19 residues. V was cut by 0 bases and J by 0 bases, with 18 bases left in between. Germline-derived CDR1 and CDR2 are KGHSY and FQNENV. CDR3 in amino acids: CASSQSRYPGVSSYNEQFF. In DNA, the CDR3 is TGTGCCAGCAGCCAATCAAGGTATCCGGGTGTGTCCTCCTACAATGAGCAGTTCTTC.

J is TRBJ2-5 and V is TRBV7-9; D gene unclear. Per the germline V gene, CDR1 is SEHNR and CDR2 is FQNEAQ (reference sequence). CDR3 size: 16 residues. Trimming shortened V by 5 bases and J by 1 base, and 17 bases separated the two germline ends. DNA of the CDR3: TGTGCCAGCAGCCTCATACCCGACACATCCCAAGAGACCCAGTACTTC. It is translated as CASSLIPDTSQETQYF.

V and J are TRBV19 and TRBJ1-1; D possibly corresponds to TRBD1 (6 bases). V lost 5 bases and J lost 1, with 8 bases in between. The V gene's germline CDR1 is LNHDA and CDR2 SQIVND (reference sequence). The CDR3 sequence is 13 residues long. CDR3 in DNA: TGTGCCAGTAGTGACAGGCAGAACACTGAAGCTTTCTTT. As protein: CASSDRQNTEAFF.

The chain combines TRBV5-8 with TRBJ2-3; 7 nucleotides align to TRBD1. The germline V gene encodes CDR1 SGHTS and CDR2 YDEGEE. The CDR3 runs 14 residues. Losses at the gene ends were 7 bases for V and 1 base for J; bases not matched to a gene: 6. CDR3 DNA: TGTGCCAGCGAAACCCAGGGGGGCACAGATACGCAGTATTTT. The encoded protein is CASETQGGTDTQYF.

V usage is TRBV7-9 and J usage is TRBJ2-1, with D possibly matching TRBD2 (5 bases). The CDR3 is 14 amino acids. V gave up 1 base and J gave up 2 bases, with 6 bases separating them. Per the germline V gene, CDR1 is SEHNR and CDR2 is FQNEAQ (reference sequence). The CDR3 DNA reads TGTGCCAGCAGCTTAGACGGGGCCTACAATGAGCAGTTCTTC. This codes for CASSLDGAYNEQFF. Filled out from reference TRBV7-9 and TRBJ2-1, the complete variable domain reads DTGVSQNPRHKITKRGQNVTFRCDPISEHNRLYWYRQTLGQGPEFLTYFQNEAQLEKSRLLSDRFSAERPKGSFSTLEIQRTEQGDSAMYLCASSLDGAYNEQFFGPGTRLTVL.

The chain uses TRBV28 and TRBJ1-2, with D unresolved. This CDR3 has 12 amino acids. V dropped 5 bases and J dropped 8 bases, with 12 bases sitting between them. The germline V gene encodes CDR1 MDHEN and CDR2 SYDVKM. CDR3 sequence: CASSANQRGYTF. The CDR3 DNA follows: TGTGCCAGCAGTGCCAACCAGAGAGGCTACACCTTC.

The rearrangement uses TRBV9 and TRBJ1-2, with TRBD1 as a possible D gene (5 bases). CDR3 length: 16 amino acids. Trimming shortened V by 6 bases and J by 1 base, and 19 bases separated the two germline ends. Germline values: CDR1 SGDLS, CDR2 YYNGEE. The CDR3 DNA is TGTGCCAGCACCCCTAGCGGGGCCAGCGATAACTATGGCTACACCTTC. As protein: CASTPSGASDNYGYTF.